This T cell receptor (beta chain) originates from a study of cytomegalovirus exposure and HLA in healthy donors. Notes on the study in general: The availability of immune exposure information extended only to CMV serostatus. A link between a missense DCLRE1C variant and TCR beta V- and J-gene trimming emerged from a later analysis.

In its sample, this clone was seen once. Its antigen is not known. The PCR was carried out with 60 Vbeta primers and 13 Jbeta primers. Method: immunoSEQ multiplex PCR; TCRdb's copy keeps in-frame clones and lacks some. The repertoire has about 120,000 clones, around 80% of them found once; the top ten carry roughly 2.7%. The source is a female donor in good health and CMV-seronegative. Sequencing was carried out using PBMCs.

The CDR3 sequence is CASSLGQGQSTQYF. Here the CDR3 DNA reads TGTGCCAGCAGCTTGGGACAGGGTCAAAGTACGCAGTATTTT. The V gene is TRBV7-7, the J gene TRBJ2-3, with TRBD1 identical over 9 bases. The trim removed 3 bases at V and 8 bases at J, leaving 6 bases unmatched. CDR3 length equals 14 residues. Germline V gene sequence: CDR1 SSHAT, CDR2 FNYEAQ (reference sequence).